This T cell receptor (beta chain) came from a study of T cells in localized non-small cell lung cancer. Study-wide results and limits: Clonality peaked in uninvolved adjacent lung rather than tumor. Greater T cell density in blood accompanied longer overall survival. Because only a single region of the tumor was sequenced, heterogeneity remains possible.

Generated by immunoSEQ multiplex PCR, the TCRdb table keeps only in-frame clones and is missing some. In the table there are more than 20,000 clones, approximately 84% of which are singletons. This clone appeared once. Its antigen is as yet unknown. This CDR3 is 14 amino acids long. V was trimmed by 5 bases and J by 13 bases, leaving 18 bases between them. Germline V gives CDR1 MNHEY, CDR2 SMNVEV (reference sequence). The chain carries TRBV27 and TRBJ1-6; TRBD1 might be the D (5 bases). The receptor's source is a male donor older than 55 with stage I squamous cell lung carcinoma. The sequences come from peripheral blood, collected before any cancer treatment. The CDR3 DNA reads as TGTGCCAGCAGTGGCTCGGGACGGAATCGGCCCCTCCACTTT. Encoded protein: CASSGSGRNRPLHF.